The 10 T cell receptor beta chains below all came from one sample that was sequenced in a study of spatial heterogeneity in lung cancer. TCRdb called the 5' RACE reads again in MiXCR, with one record for every CDR3 protein. The sample carries roughly 82,000 distinct CDR3 sequences, 10% to 15% recorded once. The time point denotes: sample taken at primary tumor resection. Frozen PBMC, nontumor lung or tumor provided whole RNA, which was sequenced unsorted. This sample comprised PBMCs, obtained at surgery. Receptor source: a male donor with early-stage non-small cell lung cancer.

Written as DNA, the CDR3 is TGTGCCAGCAGTTACTCTGAGGGAGGGAAACTGTTTTTT. Its translation: CASSYSEGGKLFF. The J gene is TRBJ1-4, the V gene TRBV6-6; no reliable D call. Trimming removed 0 bases from V and 11 bases from J, with 10 bases in between. The germline V gene has CDR1 MNHNY and CDR2 SVGAGI (reference sequence). The CDR3 has 13 residues.

This rearrangement joins TRBV3-1 to TRBJ2-2; D is ambiguous. From germline, CDR1 is LGHDT and CDR2 YNNKEL (reference sequence). V lost 1 base and J lost 0, with 3 bases in between. The CDR3 is 14 residues long. CDR3: CASSQVSNTGELFF. The CDR3 nucleotides read TGTGCCAGCAGCCAAGTGTCGAACACCGGGGAGCTGTTTTTT. Together with reference TRBV3-1 and TRBJ2-2, the CDR3 gives the full variable domain: DTAVSQTPKYLVTQMGNDKSIKCEQNLGHDTMYWYKQDSKKFLKIMFSYNNKELIINETVPNRFSPKSPDKAHLNLHINSLELGDSAVYFCASSQVSNTGELFFGEGSRLTVL.

CDR3 sequence reads: CSARDEHQGGDYGYTF. The CDR3 DNA reads TGCAGTGCTAGAGATGAGCATCAGGGCGGCGACTATGGCTACACCTTC. The chain uses TRBV20-1 and TRBJ1-2; a weak D match, TRBD1 (5 bases). CDR1 and CDR2 (germline): DFQATT, SNEGSKA (reference sequence). This CDR3 has 16 residues. V lost 0 bases and J 3 bases, leaving 17 bases between the germline ends.

The DNA of the CDR3 is TGTGCCAGCAGCTTAGATGACGTAGGGGAGCAGTACTTC. It specifies CASSLDDVGEQYF. The chain couples TRBV7-2 to TRBJ2-7; D uncertain. This CDR3 has 13 amino acids. V gave up 1 base and J gave up 7 bases, with 11 bases separating them. CDR1 and CDR2 (germline): SGHTA, FQGNSA.

The sample holds many counts of this clonotype. In DNA, the CDR3 is TGTGCCAGCAGCTTCGGACACTCTAGCAATCAGCCCCAGCATTTT. Translated: CASSFGHSSNQPQHF. This chain connects TRBV5-5 to TRBJ1-5; D may be TRBD1 (5 bases). With 2 bases removed from V and 0 bases from J, the gap between germline ends came to 9 bases. This CDR3 is built from 15 residues. Per germline, CDR1 SGHKS and CDR2 YYEKEE (reference sequence).

This clonotype was seen ten or more times. The chain employs TRBV10-2 and TRBJ2-3, with 7 bases identical to TRBD2. In germline, CDR1 is WSHSY, CDR2 SAAADI. The CDR3 is made up of 14 amino acids. The V and J ends lost 2 bases and 3 bases, in that order; junction bases with no gene match: 2. The CDR3: CASSELAVTDTQYF. The DNA for the CDR3 is TGCGCCAGCAGTGAGCTAGCGGTGACAGATACGCAGTATTTT.

This clonotype was picked up a small number of times. This chain connects TRBV7-9 to TRBJ2-7, with TRBD2 matching 8 bases. The CDR3 loop spans 16 amino acids. The germline gives CDR1 SEHNR, CDR2 FQNEAQ (reference sequence). V lost 5 bases to trimming and J lost 5 bases; unmatched junction nucleotides: 14. CDR3 sequence reads: CASSPSGTRPSDEQYF. CDR3 in DNA: TGTGCCAGCAGCCCATCCGGGACTAGGCCCTCTGACGAGCAGTACTTC.

The chain employs TRBV6-1 and TRBJ2-3; 9 bases match TRBD2. J gave up 0 bases and V 5 bases, and 9 bases lay outside the gene matches. The CDR3 totals 17 residues. The germline CDR1 and CDR2 sequences are MNHNS and SASEGT. The CDR3 coding sequence is TGTGCCAGCAGTACTTTAGCGGGAGTGGGAAGCACAGATACGCAGTATTTT. Amino acids: CASSTLAGVGSTDTQYF.

V gene TRBV11-2 combines with J gene TRBJ2-7, with 8 bases aligning to TRBD1. The V and J ends lost 0 bases and 2 bases, in that order; junction bases with no gene match: 3. Germline loops: CDR1 SGHAT, CDR2 FQNNGV. There are 15 residues in the CDR3. The CDR3 reads CASSLDPTGAYEQYF. In nucleotides, the CDR3 is TGTGCCAGCAGCTTAGACCCGACAGGGGCCTACGAGCAGTACTTC.

The chain has TRBV29-1 and TRBJ2-1; 12 bases align to TRBD2. Germline V gene lookup returns CDR1 SQVTM and CDR2 ANQGSEA. With V trimmed by 6 bases and J by 9 bases, 9 bases remained unmatched. This CDR3 is built from 14 residues. CDR3 residues: CSVSTSGSSGEQFF. As DNA, the CDR3 is TGCAGCGTGTCGACTAGCGGGAGTTCGGGTGAGCAGTTCTTC.